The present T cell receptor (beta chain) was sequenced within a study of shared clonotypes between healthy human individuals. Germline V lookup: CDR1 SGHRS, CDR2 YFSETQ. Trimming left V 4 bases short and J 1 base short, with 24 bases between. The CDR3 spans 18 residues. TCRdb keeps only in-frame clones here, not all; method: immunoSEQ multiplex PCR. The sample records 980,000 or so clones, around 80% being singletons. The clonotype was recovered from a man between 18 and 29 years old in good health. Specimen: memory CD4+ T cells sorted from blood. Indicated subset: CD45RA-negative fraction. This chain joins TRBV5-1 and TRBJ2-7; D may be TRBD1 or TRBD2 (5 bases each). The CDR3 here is CASSGMPGPLIRSYEQYF. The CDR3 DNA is TGCGCCAGCAGCGGAATGCCGGGACCTCTTATTAGGTCCTACGAGCAGTACTTC.